This T cell receptor beta chain was recorded in a study of blood T cell repertoires in COVID-19. The assay was immunoSEQ multiplex PCR, and TCRdb's table has in-frame clones only and misses some. The table includes a few hundred thousand clones, about four fifths detected once. Per the germline V gene, CDR1 is LNHDA and CDR2 is SQIVND (reference sequence). The V segment lost 7 bases and the J segment 6 bases; nucleotides outside the gene matches: 9. The CDR3 is 14 amino acids. The sequencing sample was made of PBMCs or T cells enriched from blood (not recorded which). The TCR originated in a middle-aged man who had been exposed to COVID-19. The V gene is TRBV19, the J gene TRBJ1-5; 7 bases map to TRBD1. The CDR3 protein is CASTVSGGGQPQHF. The CDR3 DNA reads as TGTGCCAGTACCGTATCAGGGGGAGGTCAGCCCCAGCATTTT.